The present T cell receptor beta chain was sequenced within a study of response to subunit inactivated influenza vaccine. The study's findings and limits: Researchers suggested that each seasonal influenza vaccination recruits few new T cells.

TCRdb processed the RT-PCR reads anew with MiXCR; each CDR3 protein has one entry. This sample has approximately 310,000 distinct CDR3 sequences; around a fifth occur once, and the top ten carry 9.5% to 13%. As for this clonotype: Its cognate antigen is unknown.

The V end lost 5 bases, the J end lost 1 base, and 14 bases lay between the germline ends. The germline V gene has CDR1 DFQATT and CDR2 SNEGSKA (reference sequence). The CDR3 is made up of 14 amino acids. V gene TRBV20-1 combines with J gene TRBJ1-1, with D uncertain. This material consisted of PBMCs from blood, taken less than 22 months after vaccination. The TCR comes from a man aged 50-75 years who received an inactivated influenza vaccine. Here the CDR3 DNA reads TGCAGTGCTCCAAGCCCGTCCCGGAACACTGAAGCTTTCTTT. Its translation: CSAPSPSRNTEAFF.